This TCR beta chain was observed in a study of blood T cell repertoires in COVID-19. Study information: Both acute and convalescent COVID-19 samples were obtained from the United States, Italy and Spain.

Trimming left V 4 bases short and J 5 bases short, with 11 bases between. Germline CDR1 and CDR2: SGHAT and FQNNGV. The CDR3 has 13 amino acids. Here immunoSEQ multiplex PCR was the method, and the copy in TCRdb shows in-frame clones only, minus some. The data show roughly 280,000 clones, with around nine tenths seen just once and about 11% held by the top ten. The clonotype originates from a woman aged 25-40 years with COVID-19, enrolled during active disease. The V call is TRBV11-2, the J call TRBJ1-1; D ambiguous. The sequenced material came from peripheral blood. The DNA of the CDR3 is TGTGCCAGCAGCTCCTACCGCGGGACTGAAGCTTTCTTT. Translating gives CASSSYRGTEAFF.